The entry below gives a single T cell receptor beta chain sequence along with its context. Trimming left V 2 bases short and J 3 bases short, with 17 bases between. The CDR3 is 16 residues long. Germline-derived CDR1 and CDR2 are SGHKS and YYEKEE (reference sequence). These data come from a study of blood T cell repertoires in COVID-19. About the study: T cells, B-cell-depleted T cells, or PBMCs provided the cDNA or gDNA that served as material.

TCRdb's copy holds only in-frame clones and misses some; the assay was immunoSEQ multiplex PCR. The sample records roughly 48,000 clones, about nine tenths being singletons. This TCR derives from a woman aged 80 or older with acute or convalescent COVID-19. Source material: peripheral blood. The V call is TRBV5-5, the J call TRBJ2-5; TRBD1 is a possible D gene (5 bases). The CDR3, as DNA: TGTGCCAGCAGCTTTCTTTCGGCAGGGCAGGAAGAGACCCAGTACTTC. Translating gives CASSFLSAGQEETQYF.